What follows is one T cell receptor beta chain and its context. The data were taken from a study of blood T cell repertoires in COVID-19. Whole-study context: COVID-19 samples collected from the United States, Italy and Spain covered acute and convalescent phases. T cells, B-cell-depleted T cells, or PBMCs provided the cDNA or gDNA that served as material.

Per the study methods: Reference gene primer amplification gave estimated nucleated cell counts. The table came from immunoSEQ multiplex PCR; TCRdb's copy has only in-frame clones and leaves some out. D and trimming were read from the DNA, whereas the V and J calls and clone size are those reported in that table. The sample holds roughly 110,000 clones; 84% are singletons and the top ten take about 8.1%. The CDR3 consists of 12 residues. The receptor was derived from a woman aged 40 to 50 with acute or convalescent COVID-19. The rearrangement links TRBV1 to TRBJ2-1; the table's D call TRBD1 went unverified against the DNA. TRBV1 is termed a pseudogene. Sequenced input: peripheral blood. CDR3 sequence reads: CTSSQETGEQFF. The CDR3, as DNA: TGCACCAGCAGCCAAGAGACAGGGGAGCAGTTCTTC.